Shown below are 13 T cell receptor beta chains from a single sample sequenced in a study of molecular identifiers for immune sequencing clone quantification. TCRdb reprocessed the PCR reads with MiXCR, giving one entry per CDR3 protein. The data hold 490,000 or so distinct CDR3 sequences, with about a fifth observed a single time. Sequencing was done on a sample of naive CD8+ T cells from blood, with Jurkat cell RNA spiked in. The subset is: FACS-sorted CD8+CD4-CCR7+CD45RA+ naive T cells. The receptors derive from a human donor in good health. Some libraries in this study had Jurkat cell RNA spiked in.

This clonotype was seen at least ten times. The chain recombines TRBV6-2 or TRBV6-3 with TRBJ2-7; D gene uncertain. V was trimmed by 1 base and J by 5 bases, leaving 6 bases between them. The germline gives CDR1 MNHEY, CDR2 SVGEGT. The CDR3 has 12 residues. The CDR3 loop is CASSYLGHEQYF. The CDR3 coding sequence is TGTGCCAGCAGTTACTTGGGCCACGAGCAGTACTTC.

The genes are TRBV6-4 and TRBJ1-6; unclear D gene. The length of the CDR3 is 15 residues. Deletions cut 6 bases from V and 11 bases from J, with 20 bases between. Germline V CDR1 and CDR2: MRHNA, SNTAGT. CDR3 sequence (DNA): TGTGCCAGCAGGAGGGTTTTGGTGTTCTATCCACCCCTCCACTTT. Translating it yields CASRRVLVFYPPLHF.

Many counts were recorded for this clonotype. This sequence joins TRBV7-2 and TRBJ1-4; a weak D match, TRBD1 (5 bases). The germline V gene encodes CDR1 SGHTA and CDR2 FQGNSA. This CDR3 has 14 amino acids. Trimming stripped 1 base from V and 4 bases from J, with 7 bases between. This CDR3 reads CASSLEGYNEKLFF. In nucleotides, the CDR3 is TGTGCCAGCAGCTTAGAGGGGTATAATGAAAAACTGTTTTTT.

The chain has TRBV11-2 and TRBJ2-3; 7 bases align to TRBD1. V shed 1 base, J shed 0 bases, and the junction held 4 bases outside the gene matches. Germline V gene sequence: CDR1 SGHAT, CDR2 FQNNGV. CDR3 size: 16 residues. DNA of the CDR3: TGTGCCAGCAGCTTAGCCACAGGGGTTAGCACAGATACGCAGTATTTT. Protein sequence: CASSLATGVSTDTQYF.

With respect to this clonotype: A clone one base away is much larger, so this may be a read error. The chain recombines TRBV28 with TRBJ2-3; no definite D call. Trimming shortened V by 5 bases and J by 4 bases, and 13 bases separated the two germline ends. This CDR3 spans 14 amino acids. The germline gives CDR1 MDHEN, CDR2 SYDVKM. CDR3 region: CASSLVADPDTQYF. The CDR3 DNA reads as TGTGCCAGCAGTCTGGTGGCGGACCCAGATACGCAGTATTTT.

Many counts were recorded for this clonotype. The junction shows a germline mismatch at one end, possibly a read error. This chain connects TRBV19 to TRBJ2-5, with D perhaps matching TRBD1 (5 bases). Germline CDR1 LNHDA, CDR2 SQIVND (reference sequence). The CDR3 is 13 amino acids. CDR3 protein: CASSAYPLGHLDF. Here the CDR3 DNA reads TGTGCCAGTAGTGCCTACCCTTTGGGGCATTTGGACTTC.

In this sample, this clonotype turned up many times. CDR3 in amino acids: CASSLQGASVEPQHF. The CDR3 nucleotides read TGTGCCAGCAGTTTGCAGGGGGCCAGCGTAGAGCCCCAGCATTTT. The chain is built from TRBV12-3 or TRBV12-4 and TRBJ1-5, with TRBD1 matching 8 bases. The CDR3 is 15 residues long. V lost 3 bases and J lost 8; bases outside the gene matches: 9.

Many counts were recorded for this clonotype. The chain recombines TRBV5-6 with TRBJ1-1, with D uncertain. The CDR3 covers 11 residues. Per germline, CDR1 SGHDT and CDR2 YYEEEE. Trimming left V 2 bases short and J 12 bases short, with 11 bases between. CDR3 residues: CASSLGQRTFF. The CDR3 coding sequence is TGTGCCAGCAGCTTAGGCCAGAGGACTTTCTTT.

This clonotype was seen only a few times. CDR3 nucleotides: TGCGCCAGCAGCCAGAACAGGGGAACCTACGAGCAGTACTTC. Its protein product is CASSQNRGTYEQYF. This chain links TRBV4-3 with TRBJ2-7, with 7 bases aligning to TRBD1. Germline CDR1 reads LGHNA; CDR2 reads YSLEER. V lost 3 bases, J lost 2 bases, and 4 bases stayed unmatched. The CDR3 has 14 residues.

The V and J genes are TRBV5-5 and TRBJ2-1; 7 bases line up with TRBD2. Germline V lookup: CDR1 SGHKS, CDR2 YYEKEE (reference sequence). J gave up 4 bases and V 1 base, and 11 bases lay outside the gene matches. The CDR3 contains 17 residues. CDR3 region: CASSLSVGRNLYNEQFF. The CDR3 DNA follows: TGTGCCAGCAGCTTGTCTGTCGGGAGGAACCTTTACAATGAGCAGTTCTTC.

This clonotype came up many times. CDR3 coding DNA: TGCGCCAGCAGCCGCACCTGGCAGGGTCTAGATACGCAGTATTTT. Its translation: CASSRTWQGLDTQYF. The chain has TRBV4-1 and TRBJ2-3, with D perhaps TRBD1 (5 bases). This CDR3 contains 15 residues. From germline, CDR1 is MGHRA and CDR2 YSYEKL. Trimming shortened V by 4 bases and J by 5 bases, and 16 bases separated the two germline ends.

Points on this clonotype: Being one base from a much bigger clone, this may be a read error. The chain couples TRBV27 to TRBJ1-4, with 7 bases that match TRBD1. Germline V gene sequence: CDR1 MNHEY, CDR2 SMNVEV (reference sequence). This CDR3 comprises 13 residues. As DNA, the CDR3 is TGTGCCAGCAAGGGCAGGGGGTATGAAAAACTGGTTTTT. It encodes CASKGRGYEKLVF. Supplemented by reference TRBV27 and TRBJ1-4, the full variable domain reads EAQVTQNPRYLITVTGKKLTVTCSQNMNHEYMSWYRQDPGLGLRQIYYSMNVEVTDKGDVPEGYKVSRKEKRNFPLILESPSPNQTSLYFCASKGRGYEKLVFGSGTQLSVL.

Concerning this clonotype: A much larger clone differs by one base, so this may be a read error. The chain is built from TRBV6-5 and TRBJ2-7; D is unclear. The germline V gene has CDR1 MNHEY and CDR2 SVGAGI. Trimming removed 5 bases at V and 3 bases at J, with 11 bases between. CDR3 size: 13 residues. The DNA for the CDR3 is TGTGCCAGCAGTCCGGTCGCTGGCTACGAGCAGTACTTC. Translation gives CASSPVAGYEQYF.